A selection of T cell receptor beta chains follows, all from one sample in a study of blood T cells in healthy people across ages. Each CDR3 protein gets one entry after TCRdb re-called the 5' RACE reads with MiXCR. The data contain 700,000 to 850,000 distinct CDR3 sequences, roughly 53% of them singletons. Material: blood. The source of these receptors is a man older than 75 in good health. CDR3s include the opening cysteine and the closing phenylalanine or tryptophan. Each record gives: J gene, V gene, D gene, clone size, CDR3 DNA, CDR3 protein. A D gene is named only where the DNA matches it firmly. Clone size is stated in some rows and not others, as once, few, many or a class when expanded.

TRBJ1-2	TRBV5-1	-	few	TGCGCCAGCAGCCTCACGGACTTTCAGGGCTACACCTTC	CASSLTDFQGYTF
TRBJ2-4	TRBV2	TRBD2	few	TGTGCCAGCAGAGACGGGGGGACGCACATTCAGTACTTC	CASRDGGTHIQYF
TRBJ2-1	TRBV5-1	-	-	TGCGCCAGCAGCTTGCAAAAATCGGAGCAGTTCTTC	CASSLQKSEQFF
TRBJ2-7	TRBV6-1	TRBD1	few	TGTGCCAGCAGTCTCGGACAGGACGAGCAGTACTTC	CASSLGQDEQYF
TRBJ2-5	TRBV10-3	-	-	TGTGCCATCAGTGACTTCCGGGACTCAGAGACCCAGTACTTC	CAISDFRDSETQYF
TRBJ1-5	TRBV3-1	-	-	TGTGCCAGCAGCCAAGCGGACAGCAATCAGCCCCAGCATTTT	CASSQADSNQPQHF
TRBJ1-2	TRBV12-3/TRBV12-4	-	few	TGTGCCAGCAGTTTAGCCCTCCAACAGTATTCGGGCTACACCTTC	CASSLALQQYSGYTF
TRBJ2-5	TRBV29-1	TRBD1	-	TGCAGCGTTGGGACAGGGTCTACCGATGAGCAGTACTTC	CSVGTGSTDEQYF
TRBJ2-1	TRBV18	-	-	TGTGCCAGCTCCCCAGACAGGTCCTACAATGAGCAGTTCTTC	CASSPDRSYNEQFF
TRBJ2-1	TRBV29-1	-	-	TGCAGCCCGTTTGCCGGGACAGAGCAGTTCTTC	CSPFAGTEQFF
TRBJ2-7	TRBV20-1	-	few	TGCAGTGCTAGTATACAGAGCGACGAGCAGTACTTC	CSASIQSDEQYF
TRBJ2-3	TRBV9	-	-	TGTGCCAGCAGCGTACTAACGGGAGGCACAGATACGCAGTATTTT	CASSVLTGGTDTQYF
TRBJ2-1	TRBV6-2/TRBV6-3	-	many	-	CASSSSGLAGYNEQFF
TRBJ2-7	TRBV6-1	-	few	TGTGCCAGCAGTGAAGTGGGTCGATCCTACGAGCAGTACTTC	CASSEVGRSYEQYF
TRBJ1-2	TRBV24-1	-	-	TGTGCCACCAGTGATCTAAGAGAGGGTCCCTATGGCTACACCTTC	CATSDLREGPYGYTF
TRBJ2-4	TRBV6-1	-	-	TGTGCCAGCAGTGATCCAGGGCTCCGGAGAAACATTCAGTACTTC	CASSDPGLRRNIQYF
TRBJ2-7	TRBV7-9	-	many	TGTGCCAGCAGCTTTGGATCATCCTCCTACGAGCAGTACTTC	CASSFGSSSYEQYF
TRBJ2-3	TRBV20-1	TRBD1	-	TGCAGTGCTAGCAAGCAGATTCGGACAGGGCCCAGGACAGATACGCAGTATTTT	CSASKQIRTGPRTDTQYF
TRBJ2-7	TRBV18	TRBD1	-	TGTGCCAGCTCAACCGGGACAGCTTTCTACGAGCAGTACTTC	CASSTGTAFYEQYF
TRBJ2-4	TRBV6-1	-	-	TGTGCCAGCAGTGAAACGGCCCGAGGGAGCAACATTCAGTACTTC	CASSETARGSNIQYF
TRBJ1-2	TRBV5-1	TRBD1	-	TGCGCCAGCAGCGCCGGGACAGGACCTATCGACTATGGCTACACCTTC	CASSAGTGPIDYGYTF
TRBJ2-5	TRBV5-4	-	few	TGTGCCAGCAGCTCGGGCCGGACCCAAGAGACCCAGTACTTC	CASSSGRTQETQYF
TRBJ1-5	TRBV6-1	TRBD1	once	TGTGCCAGCAGTGATACAGGGGGCTCTCAGCCCCAGCATTTT	CASSDTGGSQPQHF
TRBJ2-2	TRBV11-1	TRBD2	-	TGTGCCAGCAGCTTCATCCAGGGACTAGCGGGAGGACTGTTCACCGGGGAGCTGTTTTTT	CASSFIQGLAGGLFTGELFF
TRBJ2-1	TRBV20-1	TRBD2	-	TGCAGTGCTAGCGGCGGCGGGAGCTCCTACAATGAGCAGTTCTTC	CSASGGGSSYNEQFF
TRBJ1-4	TRBV20-1	TRBD1	-	TGCAGTGCTAGGACGGGACAGGGTGGTACGCTTAATGAAAAACTGTTTTTT	CSARTGQGGTLNEKLFF
TRBJ2-7	TRBV20-1	-	-	TGCAGTGTCCTCCTACCGCCCTACGAGCAGTACTTC	CSVLLPPYEQYF
TRBJ1-2	TRBV7-9	-	-	TGTGCCAGCAGCTTAGATACGGACTATGGCTACACCTTC	CASSLDTDYGYTF
TRBJ2-7	TRBV27	-	-	TGTGCCAGCGCCAGTATCTACGAGCAGTACTTC	CASASIYEQYF
TRBJ1-1	TRBV2	-	-	TGTGCCAGCAGTGTGACGGGGAGCAACACTGAAGCTTTCTTT	CASSVTGSNTEAFF
TRBJ2-4	TRBV2	-	few	TGTGCCAGCAGCGGACCTCAGGGGTGGGGAAACATTCAGTACTTC	CASSGPQGWGNIQYF
TRBJ2-5	TRBV11-2	-	few	TGTGCCAGCAGCTTCGCGTCCCCCGAATCGGCGGGACTGAAGACCCAGTACTTC	CASSFASPESAGLKTQYF
TRBJ2-5	TRBV12-3/TRBV12-4	TRBD1	once	TGTGCCAGCAGTGCGCTGACAGGGAGTTGGCAAGAGACCCAGTACTTC	CASSALTGSWQETQYF
TRBJ2-7	TRBV6-2/TRBV6-3	-	few	TGTGCCAGCAGTTACGTCTTGAGCTCCTACGAGCAGTACTTC	CASSYVLSSYEQYF
TRBJ2-1	TRBV20-1	-	-	TGCAGTGCTAGAAAGGGCTGGGGGTTATACAATGAGCAGTTCTTC	CSARKGWGLYNEQFF
TRBJ1-2	TRBV5-1	-	few	TGCGCCAGCGGAGGGGGAAAGGTCTATGGCTACACCTTC	CASGGGKVYGYTF
TRBJ2-1	TRBV24-1	TRBD1	few	TGTGCCACCAGTGAGCGGGACAGGGTCGATGAGCAGTTCTTC	CATSERDRVDEQFF
TRBJ2-3	TRBV20-1	-	-	TGCAGTGCTAGCGACGGCGACAGGCAGGATACGCAGTATTTT	CSASDGDRQDTQYF
TRBJ1-1	TRBV24-1	-	-	TGTGCCACCAGTGACCCTTCGAACACTGAAGCTTTCTTT	CATSDPSNTEAFF
TRBJ2-1	TRBV18	TRBD2	-	TGTGCCAGCTCACCTACGTTGACTAGCGGGAACAATGAGCAGTTCTTC	CASSPTLTSGNNEQFF
TRBJ2-5	TRBV5-8	-	-	TGTGCCAGCAGCCCAGGGGACACCCAAGAGACCCAGTACTTC	CASSPGDTQETQYF
TRBJ1-4	TRBV6-5	-	-	TGTGCCACCCGCGAGGGCCACGTTAATGAAAAACTGTTTTTT	CATREGHVNEKLFF
TRBJ2-6	TRBV7-3	-	few	TGTGCCAGCAGCTTACAATTCGCCCCTACGGGTGGGGCCAACGTCCTGACTTTC	CASSLQFAPTGGANVLTF
TRBJ1-4	TRBV5-1	TRBD1	few	TGCGCCAGCAGCTCGGGACAGCCAACTAATGAAAAACTGTTTTTT	CASSSGQPTNEKLFF
TRBJ2-5	TRBV20-1	TRBD2	few	TGCAGTGCTAGACTATCTAGCGGGAGTGGCGAGACCCAGTACTTC	CSARLSSGSGETQYF
TRBJ2-5	TRBV27	TRBD2	few	TGTGCCAGCAGTGTAGCCGTGGCTAGCGGGAGATCAGAGACCCAGTACTTC	CASSVAVASGRSETQYF
TRBJ2-7	TRBV29-1	-	-	TGCAGCGCCAAGGGACGAGCGGTTCCCAACGAGCAGTACTTC	CSAKGRAVPNEQYF
TRBJ2-1	TRBV12-3/TRBV12-4	-	once	TGTGCCAGCAGTTTAGCGCGGCGGAACAATGAGCAGTTCTTC	CASSLARRNNEQFF
TRBJ2-7	TRBV18	TRBD1	few	TGTGCCAGCTCACCGACGGGACAGGGCTACGAGCAGTACTTC	CASSPTGQGYEQYF
TRBJ1-4	TRBV2	TRBD1	-	TGTGCCAGCAGGAGGGGGACAGGGGGGTCTAATGAAAAACTGTTTTTT	CASRRGTGGSNEKLFF
TRBJ2-1	TRBV4-2	TRBD2	-	TGTGCCAGCAGCGCTCGGGAGGGAGGGAGCAATGAGCAGTTCTTC	CASSAREGGSNEQFF